One sample yielded the 22 T cell receptor beta chains listed below, sequenced in a study of blood T cells in healthy people across ages (dated by TCRdb to 2014 to 2015). The method was 5' RACE. Sequencing used an Illumina HiSeq 2500. The second PCR ran for about 6 to 12 cycles and used a J-beta primer mix along with a sample-barcoded 5' primer. TCRdb itself trimmed the public reads at Q25 with fastp, ran MiXCR and retained productive beta chains. CDR3 protein sequences are deduplicated, and each keeps its most common genes and DNA. Recorded for this sample are around 1,000,000 distinct CDR3 sequences; roughly a quarter of them occurred a single time. The top ten constitute 0.65% to 0.75% of the sample. This sample was shared with a second study, whose subject was T cells of mothers and their children.

The material sequenced was blood. The receptors come from a girl aged 2 to 9 in good health.

This clonotype was picked up a small number of times. The V gene is TRBV5-1, the J gene TRBJ2-1, with 9 bases lining up with TRBD2. The CDR3 has 15 residues. CDR1 is SGHRS and CDR2 is YFSETQ in the germline V gene. Trimming cost V 4 bases and J 5 bases; bases outside gene matches: 7. The CDR3 sequence is CASSLGLALNNEQFF. In DNA, the CDR3 is TGCGCCAGCAGCCTTGGACTAGCGCTTAACAATGAGCAGTTCTTC.

This clonotype was seen only a few times. V is TRBV7-2 and J is TRBJ2-5; D assignment may be TRBD1 or TRBD2 (5 bases each). Germline V gene lookup returns CDR1 SGHTA and CDR2 FQGNSA. The CDR3 has 17 residues. Trimming left V 5 bases short and J 4 bases short, with 23 bases between. The CDR3 DNA reads as TGTGCCAGCAGCCCCACTATGGGACCTCGAAGGGGAGAGACCCAGTACTTC. It codes for CASSPTMGPRRGETQYF.

The chain carries TRBV20-1 and TRBJ2-1, with D tentatively TRBD1 or TRBD2 (5 bases each). The J call may be mistaken, given a closer DNA end match to TRBJ2-5. The CDR3 sequence is 13 residues long. Germline CDR1 is DFQATT and CDR2 is SNEGSKA (reference sequence). CDR3 amino acids: CSARTRGGETQYF. Written as DNA, the CDR3 is TGCAGTGCTAGGACCCGGGGCGGCGAGACCCAGTACTTC.

The chain uses TRBV10-3 and TRBJ2-5, with 12 bases that match TRBD2. The J call may not be correct, given that the DNA end is closer to TRBJ2-7. The germline gives CDR1 ENHRY, CDR2 SYGVKD. The CDR3 extends over 15 amino acids. The DNA for the CDR3 is TGTGCCATCAGTGAACTAGCGGGGGGATCCTACGAGCAGTACTTC. This codes for CAISELAGGSYEQYF.

The chain links TRBV11-2 to TRBJ1-4; the D gene is possibly TRBD1 (5 bases). This CDR3 comprises 16 residues. Germline CDR1 is SGHAT and CDR2 is FQNNGV. Trimming shortened V by 3 bases and J by 13 bases, and 24 bases separated the two germline ends. CDR3 protein: CASSFGGGRGMGLLFF. CDR3 sequence (DNA): TGTGCCAGCAGCTTCGGAGGTGGTCGGGGCATGGGGCTACTGTTTTTT.

The chain recombines TRBV5-4 with TRBJ2-7, with 12 nucleotides matching TRBD2. CDR1 and CDR2 (germline): SGHNT, YYREEE (reference sequence). CDR3 size: 15 residues. Trimming took 5 bases from V and 6 from J; bases not matched to a gene: 9. The CDR3 loop is CASSKPSGRAGEQYF. The CDR3, as DNA: TGTGCCAGCAGTAAACCTAGCGGGAGGGCCGGCGAGCAGTACTTC.

The J gene is TRBJ2-5, the V gene TRBV7-8, with 7 bases lining up with TRBD1. The better agreement between TRBJ2-7 and the DNA end casts doubt on the J call. The CDR3 has 15 residues. The germline V gene encodes CDR1 SGHVS and CDR2 FQNEAQ. This CDR3 is CASSFATGFPYEQYF. The CDR3 DNA is TGTGCCAGCAGCTTCGCGACAGGGTTCCCGTACGAGCAGTACTTC.

This clonotype has a handful of counts. V is TRBV28 and J is TRBJ1-4; D unclear. The CDR3 totals 12 residues. Trimming shortened V by 8 bases and J by 7 bases, and 11 bases separated the two germline ends. Germline V gene lookup returns CDR1 MDHEN and CDR2 SYDVKM. This CDR3 is CASYGLGEKLFF. In nucleotides, the CDR3 is TGTGCCAGCTATGGGCTAGGTGAAAAACTGTTTTTT.

In this sample, this clonotype turned up a few times. The CDR3 DNA reads TGTGCCACCAGCAGAGATCTCCGGGCAGGTCCTAGCACAGATACGCAGTATTTT. Amino acids: CATSRDLRAGPSTDTQYF. The chain recombines TRBV15 with TRBJ2-3; D not resolved. The CDR3 loop spans 18 amino acids. CDR1 and CDR2 from the germline V gene are LNHNV and YYDKDF (reference sequence). With 0 bases removed from V and 0 bases from J, the gap between germline ends came to 16 bases.

This clonotype has just a few counts. This chain uses TRBV6-5 with TRBJ2-1, with D possibly TRBD2 on 5 matching bases. Per germline, CDR1 MNHEY and CDR2 SVGAGI. The CDR3 runs to 18 residues. Trimming stripped 4 bases from V and 4 bases from J, with 23 bases between. The CDR3 bases are TGTGCCAGCAGTTTTTTGCGGCGACCTGTCGGGATATACAATGAGCAGTTCTTC. Protein sequence: CASSFLRRPVGIYNEQFF.

Many counts were recorded for this clonotype. The chain carries TRBV11-2 and TRBJ1-1; D is uncertain. Looked up from germline, CDR1 is SGHAT and CDR2 is FQNNGV. V was shortened by 2 bases and J by 0 bases, with 7 bases between the two germline ends. CDR3 length equals 14 residues. The CDR3 spells CASSLNGVNTEAFF. The DNA for the CDR3 is TGTGCCAGCAGCTTAAATGGGGTGAACACTGAAGCTTTCTTT.

This clonotype has just a few counts. The V gene is TRBV23-1, the J gene TRBJ2-1; no clear D gene. TRBV23-1 is assigned to the ORF class and has an uncertain function. This CDR3 has 14 amino acids. The germline V and J ends were trimmed by 7 bases and 6 bases, with 16 bases remaining between them. The CDR3 spells CASIQTRFCNEQFF. CDR3 nucleotide sequence: TGCGCCAGCATACAGACGAGGTTTTGCAATGAGCAGTTCTTC.

About this clonotype itself: The conserved phenylalanine or tryptophan is not found at the CDR3 terminus, so this likely reflects a read error. The gene calls are TRBV11-2 and TRBJ2-1; the D is unclear. Trimming removed 5 bases from V and 3 bases from J, with 11 bases in between. Germline V gene data show CDR1 as SGHAT and CDR2 as FQNNGV. The CDR3 runs 14 residues. CDR3 DNA: TGTGCCAGCAGCCCTATCGTTAACTACAATGAGCAGTTCCTC. It specifies CASSPIVNYNEQFL.

The chain is built from TRBV7-2 and TRBJ2-5; TRBD2 aligns across 10 bases. The germline gives CDR1 SGHTA, CDR2 FQGNSA. V lost 4 bases and J lost 4; bases outside the gene matches: 12. The CDR3 consists of 17 residues. The CDR3 spells CASSSLGLAGEGETQYF. The CDR3 DNA is TGTGCCAGCAGCTCCCTAGGGCTAGCGGGAGAAGGAGAGACCCAGTACTTC. Looking up the rest from reference TRBV7-2 and TRBJ2-5 gives the full variable domain: GAGVSQSPSNKVTEKGKDVELRCDPISGHTALYWYRQSLGQGLEFLIYFQGNSAPDKSGLPSDRFSAERTGGSVSTLTIQRTQQEDSAVYLCASSSLGLAGEGETQYFGPGTRLLVL.

This clonotype was detected only a few times. V usage is TRBV12-3 or TRBV12-4 and J usage is TRBJ2-5; the D is unclear. The CDR3 spans 13 residues. V lost 7 bases and J lost 4, with 13 bases in between. The CDR3 region has the DNA TGTGCCAGCACTCGAAGTCCCCGAGAGACCCAGTACTTC. It yields the protein CASTRSPRETQYF.

This chain connects TRBV18 to TRBJ2-5; no firm D call. The better agreement between TRBJ2-7 and the DNA end casts doubt on the J call. The CDR3 totals 13 residues. In germline, CDR1 is KGHSH, CDR2 LQKENI. The CDR3: CASSPWADYEQYF. DNA for the CDR3: TGTGCCAGCTCACCGTGGGCTGACTACGAGCAGTACTTC.

This sequence joins TRBV29-1 and TRBJ2-5; possible D gene TRBD1, 6 bases. This CDR3 has 15 residues. The V end was cut by 1 base, the J end by 3 bases, with 15 bases between. Looked up from germline, CDR1 is SQVTM and CDR2 is ANQGSEA. CDR3 bases: TGCAGCGTTGAAGTGGGGGCCTTCCACGAAGAGACCCAGTACTTC. Amino acid sequence: CSVEVGAFHEETQYF. The variable domain in full, with the rest retrieved from reference TRBV29-1 and TRBJ2-5, is SAVISQKPSRDICQRGTSLTIQCQVDSQVTMMFWYRQQPGQSLTLIATANQGSEATYESGFVIDKFPISRPNLTFSTLTVSNMSPEDSSIYLCSVEVGAFHEETQYFGPGTRLLVL.

V usage is TRBV7-2 and J usage is TRBJ1-1; a possible D gene is TRBD1 (5 bases). This CDR3 is 11 amino acids long. Trimming pared 6 bases from V and 10 bases from J, leaving 12 bases between. Germline values: CDR1 SGHTA, CDR2 FQGNSA. CDR3 nucleotide sequence: TGTGCCAGCAGAGGAGGGGAGGTAGCTTTCTTT. Residues: CASRGGEVAFF.

This clonotype showed up just a few times. V is TRBV27 and J is TRBJ1-6; 7 positions match TRBD1. V shed 4 bases, J shed 6 bases, and the junction held 12 bases outside the gene matches. Germline loops: CDR1 MNHEY, CDR2 SMNVEV (reference sequence). This CDR3 region has 17 residues. Written as DNA, the CDR3 is TGTGCCAGCAGTTGCCCACAGGGGAAAGTATGTAATTCACCCCTCCACTTT. It codes for CASSCPQGKVCNSPLHF.

The chain carries TRBV7-2 and TRBJ1-1; D possibly corresponds to TRBD1 (6 bases). Trimming took off 2 bases at V and 7 bases at J, with 14 bases between the two ends. This CDR3 is 14 amino acids long. Germline loops: CDR1 SGHTA, CDR2 FQGNSA. The CDR3 DNA sequence: TGTGCCAGCAGCTTAATGTCGGGGGCAATTGAAGCTTTCTTT. This sequence encodes CASSLMSGAIEAFF.

Points on this clonotype: At one end, the junction sequence differs from germline, possibly due to a read error. V usage is TRBV25-1 and J usage is TRBJ2-4; possibly TRBD1 or TRBD2 for D (5 bases each). Germline values: CDR1 MGHDK, CDR2 SYGVNS. The CDR3 length is 13 residues. CDR3: CASSGDGTNIQYF. CDR3 nucleotide sequence: TGCGCCAGCAGTGGGGACGGAACGAACATTCAGTACTTC. The whole variable domain, remainder taken from reference TRBV25-1 and TRBJ2-4, is EADIYQTPRYLVIGTGKKITLECSQTMGHDKMYWYQQDPGMELHLIHYSYGVNSTEKGDLSSESTVSRIRTEHFPLTLESARPSHTSQYLCASSGDGTNIQYFGAGTRLSVL.

This clonotype occurred a few times. As DNA, the CDR3 is TGCAGTGCTAGCGGGACCGGGGCCAACGTCCTGACTTTC. Amino acid sequence: CSASGTGANVLTF. V is TRBV20-1 and J is TRBJ2-6; either TRBD1 or TRBD2 may fit D (5 bases each). The CDR3 spans 13 residues. Germline loops: CDR1 DFQATT, CDR2 SNEGSKA (reference sequence). The V gene lost 3 bases and the J gene lost 4 bases, with 7 bases spanning the gap.